This TCR beta chain stems from a study of cytomegalovirus exposure and HLA in healthy donors. Study conclusions and caveats: The authors listed over 150 TCR beta chains as cytomegalovirus-associated.

A multiplex PCR was run with 60 Vbeta primers and 13 Jbeta primers. Some clones are missing from TCRdb's copy, which holds only in-frame ones; the method was immunoSEQ multiplex PCR. The repertoire holds approximately 70,000 clones, with about two thirds as singletons. Trimming took 3 bases from V and 4 from J, leaving 12 bases between them. Germline V lookup: CDR1 SQVTM, CDR2 ANQGSEA. This CDR3 has 14 amino acids. Notes on this clone: Its antigen is not identified.

This receptor was obtained from a man aged 35-49 years in good health and CMV-seropositive. The V and J genes are TRBV29-1 and TRBJ2-2, with D possibly being TRBD2 (6 bases). The source material was PBMCs. The CDR3 region has the DNA TGCAGCGTTGATCCGTTCGGGGGCACCGGGGAGCTGTTTTTT. It yields the protein CSVDPFGGTGELFF.